This TCR beta chain was identified in a study of cytomegalovirus exposure and HLA in healthy donors. Across the study: In an early release, HLA-typed donors contributed some 80 million unique TCR sequences. The Caucasian-associated ancestry cluster held less than 85% of roughly 400 genotyped donors.

PCR primers comprised 60 Vbeta and 13 Jbeta primers. TCRdb's table, derived via immunoSEQ multiplex PCR, lists solely in-frame clones and lacks some. The data show 200,000 or so clones, 80% to 85% seen once. This TCR was sampled from a boy aged 2-15 years in good health and CMV-seronegative. Source material: PBMCs.

The chain's CDR3 is CASSVPGTGRAFF. DNA of the CDR3: TGTGCCAGCAGTGTCCCCGGGACAGGGAGAGCTTTCTTT. The chain combines TRBV25-1 with TRBJ1-1, with 9 positions matching TRBD1. The germline V gene encodes CDR1 MGHDK and CDR2 SYGVNS. This CDR3 contains 13 residues. V dropped 4 bases and J dropped 10; count of bases not matched to a gene: 7.